The 7 T cell receptor beta chains listed next were all sequenced from one sample in a study of T cells after yellow fever vaccination. TCRdb reanalysed the 5' RACE reads using MiXCR and keeps one entry per CDR3 protein. The sample lists about 310,000 distinct CDR3 sequences; 3.6% were seen once. The sequenced sample was PBMCs, obtained on the day of the yellow fever booster vaccination. Source of these receptors: a man aged 18 to 30 who received the YFV17D yellow fever vaccine.

V usage is TRBV11-2 and J usage is TRBJ1-1; 9 positions agree with TRBD1. Germline V gives CDR1 SGHAT, CDR2 FQNNGV. The CDR3 contains 13 residues. V was pared by 4 bases and J by 14 bases, with 11 bases of the junction left unmatched. CDR3 in DNA: TGTGCCAGCAGCTCCACAGGGGGCCCGGTTGGGTTCTTT. Encoded protein: CASSSTGGPVGFF.

This clonotype was found a few times. The chain links TRBV4-1 to TRBJ2-2; 7 bases map to TRBD2. The V gene's germline CDR1 is MGHRA and CDR2 YSYEKL. Trimming removed 6 bases from V and 2 bases from J; junction bases left unmatched: 3. The CDR3 has 14 residues. The CDR3 region is CASRSGDNTGELFF. CDR3 DNA: TGCGCCAGCAGAAGCGGGGACAACACCGGGGAGCTGTTTTTT.

This clonotype occurred many times. The chain is built from TRBV7-2 and TRBJ2-3; D uncertain. The CDR3 sequence is 13 residues long. Germline CDR1 reads SGHTA; CDR2 reads FQGNSA. The ends were cut back, 4 bases at V and 6 bases at J, with 11 bases in the middle. CDR3 nucleotide sequence: TGTGCCAGCAGCTCTCCTTTCCGGGATACGCAGTATTTT. This encodes CASSSPFRDTQYF. Filled out from reference TRBV7-2 and TRBJ2-3, the complete variable domain reads GAGVSQSPSNKVTEKGKDVELRCDPISGHTALYWYRQSLGQGLEFLIYFQGNSAPDKSGLPSDRFSAERTGGSVSTLTIQRTQQEDSAVYLCASSSPFRDTQYFGPGTRLTVL.

Ten or more counts support this clonotype. The chain is built from TRBV4-2 and TRBJ1-1, with D unresolved. V dropped 3 bases and J dropped 3 bases, with 8 bases sitting between them. The CDR3 runs to 13 residues. CDR1 is LGHNA, CDR2 YNFKEQ, per germline. The CDR3 coding sequence is TGTGCCAGCAGCCAGATGAAGGACACTGAAGCTTTCTTT. Translation gives CASSQMKDTEAFF.

The chain joins TRBV11-1 to TRBJ2-5; D is unresolved. The CDR3 spans 14 residues. Trimming cost V 1 base and J 5 bases, with 11 bases left between them. Germline-derived CDR1 and CDR2 are SGHAT and FQDESV (reference sequence). The CDR3 protein is CASSLEGLWETQYF. The CDR3, as DNA: TGTGCCAGCAGCTTAGAAGGGTTATGGGAGACCCAGTACTTC.

Ten or more counts support this clonotype. The chain is built from TRBV3-1 and TRBJ2-3; D gene uncertain. This CDR3 has 14 residues. Trimming stripped 1 base from V and 4 bases from J, with 9 bases between. Germline loops: CDR1 LGHDT, CDR2 YNNKEL (reference sequence). CDR3 residues: CASSQGLSSDTQYF. In DNA form, the CDR3 reads TGTGCCAGCAGCCAAGGGTTGAGCTCAGATACGCAGTATTTT.

This clonotype was seen at least ten times. The genes are TRBV20-1 and TRBJ2-5, with D perhaps matching TRBD1 or TRBD2 (6 bases each). Germline CDR1 is DFQATT and CDR2 is SNEGSKA (reference sequence). Trimming took 5 bases from V and 5 from J, leaving 15 bases between them. This CDR3 region has 13 residues. The CDR3 sequence is CSAVTGAEETQYF. DNA of the CDR3: TGCAGTGCTGTAACGGGGGCCGAGGAGACCCAGTACTTC.